The entry below describes one TCR beta chain. The sample originates from a study of blood T cell repertoires in COVID-19. As for the study in general: Researchers got acute and convalescent COVID-19 samples from the United States, Italy and Spain. The analysed material was cDNA or gDNA that came from T cells, B-cell-depleted T cells, or PBMCs.

The V gene lost 7 bases and the J gene lost 2 bases, with 11 bases spanning the gap. CDR3 length equals 14 residues. Per germline, CDR1 SGHVS and CDR2 FQNEAQ. Methods used by the authors: Amplification from reference gene primers served as the basis for estimated nucleated cell counts. Produced via immunoSEQ multiplex PCR; TCRdb's table is partial and in-frame only. V, J and clone size are taken as reported in that table, and D and trimming were inferred from the DNA itself. Counted here are about 160,000 clones, around 90% occurring once; the ten biggest clones make up less than 3%. The genes are TRBV7-8 and TRBJ2-2; D not certain. The material sequenced was peripheral blood. The sequence was collected from a man in his 60s with acute or convalescent COVID-19. In nucleotides, the CDR3 is TGTGCCAGCATGCGGTCCAGAAACACCGGGGAGCTGTTTTTT. Its translation: CASMRSRNTGELFF. The entire variable domain, with the rest obtained from reference TRBV7-8 and TRBJ2-2, is as follows: GAGVSQSPRYKVAKRGQDVALRCDPISGHVSLFWYQQALGQGPEFLTYFQNEAQLDKSGLPSDRFFAERPEGSVSTLKIQRTQQEDSAVYLCASMRSRNTGELFFGEGSRLTVL.